This TCR beta chain was documented in a study of cytomegalovirus exposure and HLA in healthy donors. Across the whole study: Ancestry clustering placed 70% to 90% of several hundred genotyped donors in the Caucasian-associated cluster.

Study findings and constraints: Among the CMV-associated chains, three were confirmed in vitro as specific for CMV antigens. An ancestry cluster, one associated with Asian ancestry, reportedly showed fewer N-insertions than the approximately 660-donor mean in a later analysis.

PCR employed 60 Vbeta and 13 Jbeta primers. Assay used: immunoSEQ multiplex PCR; TCRdb lists only in-frame clones, some missing. The sample comprises about 110,000 clones, over 70% of which are singletons, and roughly 2.8% rests with the top ten. This CDR3 comprises 15 residues. The V and J ends lost 5 bases and 6 bases respectively, with 19 bases between them. Germline V gene sequence: CDR1 LNHDA, CDR2 SQIVND (reference sequence). About this clone: Its antigen is undetermined.

This chain connects TRBV19 to TRBJ1-1; TRBD1 is a possible D gene (5 bases). The TCR was taken from a female donor in good health and CMV-seronegative. Material for sequencing was PBMCs. The chain's CDR3 is CASSLARQGNPEAFF. The CDR3 nucleotides read TGTGCCAGTAGTTTGGCCCGGCAGGGTAACCCTGAAGCTTTCTTT.